This entry lists 15 T cell receptor beta chains sequenced from one sample in a study of cytomegalovirus exposure and HLA in healthy donors (dated by TCRdb to 2016 to 2017). The protocol used for the library was the immunoSEQ multiplex PCR assay. For the multiplex PCR, a mixture combining 60 forward primers for TCR Vbeta segments and 13 reverse primers for TCR Jbeta segments was used. TCRdb mirrors the immuneACCESS table, restricted to in-frame sequences. Some clones are absent from its copies; in checked studies, under half trace to an unresolved V gene, and the reason for the others is unknown. In this sample's table one finds under 200,000 clones. Jointly, the top ten make up approximately 0.8% of the sample. What was sequenced was PBMCs. The receptors derive from a young woman in good health and CMV-seropositive.

The chain is built from TRBV28 and TRBJ2-3, with D perhaps matching TRBD1 (6 bases). Looked up from germline, CDR1 is MDHEN and CDR2 is SYDVKM. The CDR3 is 16 residues long. Trimming pared 6 bases from V and 1 base from J, leaving 17 bases between. This CDR3 reads CASRPEGGEGTDTQYF. CDR3 bases: TGTGCCAGCAGACCCGAAGGGGGAGAGGGCACAGATACGCAGTATTTT.

The rearrangement joins TRBV30 to TRBJ1-2; TRBD1 matches 11 bases. J was trimmed by 6 bases and V by 3 bases; bases with no gene match: 3. Germline V CDR1 and CDR2: GTSNPN, SVGIG (reference sequence). The CDR3 totals 13 residues. CDR3 nucleotides: TGTGCCTGGAGCGGACAGGGGGCTCATGGCTACACCTTC. It translates to CAWSGQGAHGYTF. Variable domain in full (rest from reference TRBV30 and TRBJ1-2): SQTIHQWPATLVQPVGSPLSLECTVEGTSNPNLYWYRQAAGRGLQLLFYSVGIGQISSEVPQNLSASRPQDRQFILSSKKLLLSDSGFYLCAWSGQGAHGYTFGSGTRLTVV.

The V gene is TRBV5-1, the J gene TRBJ2-5; D remains unclear. Germline loops: CDR1 SGHRS, CDR2 YFSETQ. V lost 0 bases, J lost 1 base, and 7 bases lay in between. The CDR3 is 14 amino acids. CDR3 in DNA: TGCGCCAGCAGCTTGGCCGCTACCCAAGAGACCCAGTACTTC. Amino acids: CASSLAATQETQYF.

This chain joins TRBV5-1 and TRBJ2-3; 13 positions match TRBD2. V shed 5 bases and J 3 bases; nucleotides not matched to a gene: 6. The CDR3 spans 16 residues. Per the germline V gene, CDR1 is SGHRS and CDR2 is YFSETQ. The CDR3 protein is CASSSTSGGPTDTQYF. Here the CDR3 DNA reads TGCGCCAGCAGTTCGACTAGCGGGGGGCCTACAGATACGCAGTATTTT. Full variable domain (missing parts from reference TRBV5-1 and TRBJ2-3): KAGVTQTPRYLIKTRGQQVTLSCSPISGHRSVSWYQQTPGQGLQFLFEYFSETQRNKGNFPGRFSGRQFSNSRSEMNVSTLELGDSALYLCASSSTSGGPTDTQYFGPGTRLTVL.

The genes are TRBV14 and TRBJ2-3; D is unresolved. CDR1 and CDR2 (germline): SGHDN, FVKESK. The V end lost 0 bases, the J end lost 8 bases, and 6 bases lay between the germline ends. CDR3 length: 12 residues. The CDR3 reads CASSQEAGTQYF. The CDR3 DNA reads TGTGCCAGCAGCCAAGAAGCTGGTACGCAGTATTTT.

The chain links TRBV2 to TRBJ1-1; the D is unclear. V was clipped by 6 bases and J by 1 base, with 6 bases between them. The CDR3 extends over 12 amino acids. Germline V gives CDR1 SNHLY, CDR2 FYNNEI. In nucleotides, the CDR3 is TGTGCCAGCAGGTCCGGGAACACTGAAGCTTTCTTT. Translation: CASRSGNTEAFF.

The chain couples TRBV19 to TRBJ1-5; D is undetermined. V was pared by 6 bases and J by 5 bases, with 8 bases between. The CDR3 runs 12 residues. The germline CDR1 and CDR2 sequences are LNHDA and SQIVND (reference sequence). The CDR3 DNA reads TGTGCCAGTAGGGAGCAAGATCAGCCCCAGCATTTT. This encodes CASREQDQPQHF.

V and J are TRBV6-1 and TRBJ2-1; 8 bases line up with TRBD2. This CDR3 region has 14 residues. Trimming cost V 6 bases and J 0 bases; bases outside gene matches: 1. The germline CDR1 and CDR2 sequences are MNHNS and SASEGT. CDR3 bases: TGTGCCAGCAGGAGCGGGAGCTCCTACAATGAGCAGTTCTTC. This codes for CASRSGSSYNEQFF.

The CDR3 region has the DNA TGTGCCAGCAGCCACCAGACAGGGACGACTTTCTTT. Translating gives CASSHQTGTTFF. The chain carries TRBV4-2 and TRBJ1-1, with 7 bases matching TRBD1. Trimming at V came to 3 bases and at J to 12 bases, leaving 7 bases not matched to a gene. The CDR3 sequence is 12 residues long. CDR1 is LGHNA, CDR2 YNFKEQ, per germline.

The chain links TRBV7-9 to TRBJ1-2, with TRBD1 identical over 11 bases. Germline-derived CDR1 and CDR2 are SEHNR and FQNEAQ (reference sequence). Losses at the gene ends were 5 bases for V and 7 bases for J; bases not matched to a gene: 9. The length of the CDR3 is 15 residues. The CDR3 DNA is TGTGCCAGCAGCCCCCTCGGACAGGGGGCGGTTGGCTACACCTTC. Translated: CASSPLGQGAVGYTF. The whole variable domain, remainder taken from reference TRBV7-9 and TRBJ1-2, is DTGVSQNPRHKITKRGQNVTFRCDPISEHNRLYWYRQTLGQGPEFLTYFQNEAQLEKSRLLSDRFSAERPKGSFSTLEIQRTEQGDSAMYLCASSPLGQGAVGYTFGSGTRLTVV.

V and J are TRBV6-5 and TRBJ1-1; 11 bases are a match to TRBD1. Germline V gives CDR1 MNHEY, CDR2 SVGAGI. The CDR3 spans 15 residues. The J segment lost 5 bases and the V segment lost 6 bases, leaving 8 bases of the junction unmatched. CDR3 region: CASRLPGQGVTEAFF. The CDR3 DNA reads as TGTGCCAGCAGGCTGCCGGGACAGGGGGTGACTGAAGCTTTCTTT.

V and J are TRBV20-1 and TRBJ1-2; D is unclear. Germline lookup yields CDR1 DFQATT and CDR2 SNEGSKA (reference sequence). Trimming left V 4 bases short and J 6 bases short, with 9 bases between. The CDR3 is 11 residues long. CDR3 loop: CSATGMHGYTF. CDR3 in DNA: TGCAGTGCTACGGGGATGCATGGCTACACCTTC.

The rearrangement links TRBV11-2 to TRBJ1-1; 7 nucleotides line up with TRBD1. The J segment lost 0 bases and the V segment lost 0 bases, leaving 1 base of the junction unmatched. Germline CDR1 and CDR2: SGHAT and FQNNGV. The CDR3 length is 15 residues. Here the CDR3 DNA reads TGTGCCAGCAGCTTAGACCAGGGGGTGAACACTGAAGCTTTCTTT. Translating gives CASSLDQGVNTEAFF.

The chain links TRBV7-2 to TRBJ1-6, with TRBD1 matching 9 bases. The V gene end was trimmed by 5 bases and the J gene end by 8 bases; junction bases not matched to a gene: 7. Germline values: CDR1 SGHTA, CDR2 FQGNSA. CDR3 length: 15 amino acids. CDR3 amino acids: CASSHRDREHSPLHF. The CDR3 DNA follows: TGTGCCAGCAGCCACCGGGACAGGGAGCATTCACCCCTCCACTTT.

CDR3 in amino acids: CASSVPGLAGVNEQFF. In DNA, the CDR3 is TGTGCCAGCAGCGTGCCGGGACTAGCGGGAGTTAATGAGCAGTTCTTC. The gene calls are TRBV21-1 and TRBJ2-1; the D call TRBD2 from the table was never checked on the DNA. TRBV21-1 is a known pseudogene. CDR3 length equals 16 residues.